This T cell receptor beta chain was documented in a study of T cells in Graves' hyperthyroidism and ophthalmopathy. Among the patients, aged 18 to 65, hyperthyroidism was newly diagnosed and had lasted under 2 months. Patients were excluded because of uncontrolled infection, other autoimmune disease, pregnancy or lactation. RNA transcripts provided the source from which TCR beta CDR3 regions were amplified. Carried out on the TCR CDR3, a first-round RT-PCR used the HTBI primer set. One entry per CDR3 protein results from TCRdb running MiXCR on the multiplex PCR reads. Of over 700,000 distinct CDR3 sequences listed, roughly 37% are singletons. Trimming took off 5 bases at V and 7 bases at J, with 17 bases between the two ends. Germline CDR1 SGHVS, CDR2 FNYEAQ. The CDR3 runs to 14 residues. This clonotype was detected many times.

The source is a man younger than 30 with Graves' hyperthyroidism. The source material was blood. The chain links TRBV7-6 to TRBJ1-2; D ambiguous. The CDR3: CASSPNVMEGGYTF. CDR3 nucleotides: TGTGCCAGCAGCCCTAACGTAATGGAGGGTGGCTACACCTTC.